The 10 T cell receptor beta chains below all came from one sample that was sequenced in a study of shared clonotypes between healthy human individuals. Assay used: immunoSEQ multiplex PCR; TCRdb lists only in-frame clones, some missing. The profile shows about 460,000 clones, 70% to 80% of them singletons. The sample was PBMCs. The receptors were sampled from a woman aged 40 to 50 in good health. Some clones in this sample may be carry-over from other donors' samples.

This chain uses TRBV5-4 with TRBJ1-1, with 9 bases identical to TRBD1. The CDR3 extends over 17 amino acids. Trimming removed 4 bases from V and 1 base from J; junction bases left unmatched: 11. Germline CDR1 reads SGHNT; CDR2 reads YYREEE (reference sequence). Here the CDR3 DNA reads TGTGCCAGCAGCCTGGACAGGGGACAACCGAAGAACACTGAAGCTTTCTTT. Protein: CASSLDRGQPKNTEAFF.

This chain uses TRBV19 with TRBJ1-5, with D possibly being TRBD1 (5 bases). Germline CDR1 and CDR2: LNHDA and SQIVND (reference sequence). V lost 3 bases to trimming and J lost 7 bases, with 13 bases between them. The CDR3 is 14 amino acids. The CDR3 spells CASSITGVNQPQHF. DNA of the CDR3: TGTGCCAGTAGTATCACGGGGGTCAACCAGCCCCAGCATTTT.

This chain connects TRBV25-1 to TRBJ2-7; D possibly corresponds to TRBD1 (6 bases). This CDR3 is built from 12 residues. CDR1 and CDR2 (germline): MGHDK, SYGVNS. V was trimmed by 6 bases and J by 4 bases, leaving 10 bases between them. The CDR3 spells CASSEQGYEQYF. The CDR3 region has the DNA TGTGCCAGCAGCGAACAGGGTTACGAGCAGTACTTC.

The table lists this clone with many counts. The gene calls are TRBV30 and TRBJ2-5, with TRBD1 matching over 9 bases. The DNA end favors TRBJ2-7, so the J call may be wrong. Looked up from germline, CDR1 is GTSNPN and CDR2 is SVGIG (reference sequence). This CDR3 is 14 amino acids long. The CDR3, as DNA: TGTGCCTGGAGTAAGGGGGGACAGGGTTACGAGCAGTACTTC. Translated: CAWSKGGQGYEQYF.

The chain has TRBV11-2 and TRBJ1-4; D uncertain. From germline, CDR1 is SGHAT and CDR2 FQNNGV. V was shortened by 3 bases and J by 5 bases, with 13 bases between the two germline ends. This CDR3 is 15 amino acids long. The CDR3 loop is CASSFRGGQNEKLFF. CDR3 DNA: TGTGCCAGCAGCTTCCGGGGAGGCCAAAATGAAAAACTGTTTTTT.

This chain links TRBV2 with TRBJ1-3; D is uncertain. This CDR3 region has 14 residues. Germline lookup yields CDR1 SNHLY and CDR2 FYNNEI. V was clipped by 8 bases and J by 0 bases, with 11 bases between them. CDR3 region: CASVAATSGNTIYF. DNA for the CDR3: TGTGCCAGCGTTGCGGCGACCTCTGGAAACACCATATATTTT.

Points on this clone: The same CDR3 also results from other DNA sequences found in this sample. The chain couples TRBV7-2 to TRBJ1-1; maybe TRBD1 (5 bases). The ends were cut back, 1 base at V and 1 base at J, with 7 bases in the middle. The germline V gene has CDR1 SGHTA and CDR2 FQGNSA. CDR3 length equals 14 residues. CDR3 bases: TGTGCCAGCAGCTTAGGGGGCGGGAACACTGAAGCTTTCTTT. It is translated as CASSLGGGNTEAFF. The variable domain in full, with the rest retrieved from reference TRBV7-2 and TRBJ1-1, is GAGVSQSPSNKVTEKGKDVELRCDPISGHTALYWYRQSLGQGLEFLIYFQGNSAPDKSGLPSDRFSAERTGGSVSTLTIQRTQQEDSAVYLCASSLGGGNTEAFFGQGTRLTVV.

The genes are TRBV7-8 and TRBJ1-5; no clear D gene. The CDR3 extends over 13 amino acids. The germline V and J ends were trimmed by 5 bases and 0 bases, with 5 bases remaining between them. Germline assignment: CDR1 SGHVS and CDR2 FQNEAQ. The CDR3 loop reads CASSIHSNQPQHF. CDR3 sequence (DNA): TGTGCCAGCAGCATCCATAGCAATCAGCCCCAGCATTTT.

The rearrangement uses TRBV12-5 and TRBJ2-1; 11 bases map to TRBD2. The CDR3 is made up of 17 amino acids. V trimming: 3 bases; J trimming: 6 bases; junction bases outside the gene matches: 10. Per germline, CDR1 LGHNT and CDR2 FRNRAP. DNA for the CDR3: TGTGCTAGTGGTTTTTCGATAGCGGGAGGGGTGTCCAATGAGCAGTTCTTC. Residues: CASGFSIAGGVSNEQFF.

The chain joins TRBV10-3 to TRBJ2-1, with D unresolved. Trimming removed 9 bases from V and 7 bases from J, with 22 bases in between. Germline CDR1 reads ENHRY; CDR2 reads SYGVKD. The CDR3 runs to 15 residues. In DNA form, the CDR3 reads TGTGCCATGCCATCCCGGAACCCCTCGGAGAATGAGCAGTTCTTC. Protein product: CAMPSRNPSENEQFF.